The TCR beta chain described here comes from a study of blood T cell repertoires in COVID-19. Study information: PBMCs, B-cell-depleted T cells, or T cells provided the cDNA or gDNA that made up the material.

Original methodology: Amplification from reference gene primers served as the basis for estimated nucleated cell counts. Assay: immunoSEQ multiplex PCR; the TCRdb copy retains only in-frame clones and omits some. The DNA was the basis for D and trimming; V, J and clone size are from that table. The repertoire holds approximately 61,000 clones, with roughly 86% as singletons. Sequencing was performed on peripheral blood. This receptor was taken from a human donor in a cohort sampled during active COVID-19.

The DNA for the CDR3 is TGCGCCAGCAGCTTGACAGGGAGAAACACCGGGGAGCTGTTTTTT. As protein: CASSLTGRNTGELFF. The genes are TRBV5-1 and TRBJ2-2; TRBD1 might be the D (6 bases). V lost 1 base to trimming and J lost 2 bases, with 9 bases between them. Germline-derived CDR1 and CDR2 are SGHRS and YFSETQ. The CDR3 is made up of 15 amino acids.